This TCR beta chain appears in the sequencing data of a study of post-analysis software for immune sequencing data. On the study more broadly: Relapsing-remitting, secondary progressive and progressive-relapsing forms of multiple sclerosis all featured among disease courses.

Study-level findings and limits: Roughly 5 TRBV segments, TRBV5-6, TRBV5-1 and TRBV20-1 among them, were found more frequent in patients than controls.

Germline loops: CDR1 SEHNR, CDR2 FQNEAQ (reference sequence). V lost 0 bases, J lost 8 bases, and 11 bases lay in between. The CDR3 length is 14 residues. Unique molecular identifiers were carried by the TCR beta cDNA libraries. Each batch of roughly 0.9 to 10 million T cells produced approximately 470,000 cDNA molecules. TCRdb fed the PCR reads into MiXCR, producing one record per CDR3 protein. The sample consists of roughly 670,000 distinct CDR3 sequences, 59% of them appearing once. Of note for this clonotype: Its antigen remains unidentified.

The rearrangement links TRBV7-9 to TRBJ2-1; D is perhaps TRBD1 (6 bases). The sequenced sample consisted of blood. The origin of this receptor is a girl aged 2 to 10 with multiple sclerosis. The DNA of the CDR3 is TGTGCCAGCAGCTTAGCGGGCAGGGGTTATGAGCAGTTCTTC. Its protein is CASSLAGRGYEQFF.